This T cell receptor beta chain emerged from a study of blood T cell repertoires in COVID-19. In the study overall: Sources were T cells, B-cell-depleted T cells, or PBMCs; the material itself was cDNA or gDNA.

This clone has a single count. Germline V gives CDR1 LGHDT, CDR2 YNNKEL (reference sequence). This CDR3 is 15 amino acids long. V lost 0 bases and J lost 5; bases outside the gene matches: 4. Original data processing: Cell counts per sample came from amplifying reference gene primers. The data were produced by immunoSEQ multiplex PCR, yet TCRdb's version contains in-frame clones alone and is incomplete. That table gives V, J and clone size, and the DNA gave D and trimming. This sample has 250,000 or so clones; 84% occur once, and the top ten carry under 2.5%. Sequencing was carried out using peripheral blood. J is TRBJ2-3 and V is TRBV3-1 (or the pseudogene TRBV3-2), with 8 bases matching TRBD2. This TCR came from a man aged 40-55 years who had recovered from COVID-19. CDR3: CASSQESGGRDTQYF. In DNA form, the CDR3 reads TGTGCCAGCAGCCAAGAGAGCGGGGGAAGAGATACGCAGTATTTT.